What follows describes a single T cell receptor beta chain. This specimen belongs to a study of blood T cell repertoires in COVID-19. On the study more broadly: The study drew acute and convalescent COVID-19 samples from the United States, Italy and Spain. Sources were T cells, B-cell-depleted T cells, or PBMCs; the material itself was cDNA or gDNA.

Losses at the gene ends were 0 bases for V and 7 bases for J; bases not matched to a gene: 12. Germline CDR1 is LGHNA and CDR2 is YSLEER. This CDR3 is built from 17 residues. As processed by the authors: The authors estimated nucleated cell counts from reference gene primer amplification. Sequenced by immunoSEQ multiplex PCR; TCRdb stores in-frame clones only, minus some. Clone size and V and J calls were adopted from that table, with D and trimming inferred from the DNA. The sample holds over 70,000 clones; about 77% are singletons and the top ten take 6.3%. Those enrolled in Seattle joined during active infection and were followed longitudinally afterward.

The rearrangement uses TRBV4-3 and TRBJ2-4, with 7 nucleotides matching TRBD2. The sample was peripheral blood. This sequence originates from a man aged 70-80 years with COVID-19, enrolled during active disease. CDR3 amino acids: CASSQEVRQTGGNIQYF. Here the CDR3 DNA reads TGCGCCAGCAGCCAAGAGGTTCGGCAGACCGGGGGGAACATTCAGTACTTC.